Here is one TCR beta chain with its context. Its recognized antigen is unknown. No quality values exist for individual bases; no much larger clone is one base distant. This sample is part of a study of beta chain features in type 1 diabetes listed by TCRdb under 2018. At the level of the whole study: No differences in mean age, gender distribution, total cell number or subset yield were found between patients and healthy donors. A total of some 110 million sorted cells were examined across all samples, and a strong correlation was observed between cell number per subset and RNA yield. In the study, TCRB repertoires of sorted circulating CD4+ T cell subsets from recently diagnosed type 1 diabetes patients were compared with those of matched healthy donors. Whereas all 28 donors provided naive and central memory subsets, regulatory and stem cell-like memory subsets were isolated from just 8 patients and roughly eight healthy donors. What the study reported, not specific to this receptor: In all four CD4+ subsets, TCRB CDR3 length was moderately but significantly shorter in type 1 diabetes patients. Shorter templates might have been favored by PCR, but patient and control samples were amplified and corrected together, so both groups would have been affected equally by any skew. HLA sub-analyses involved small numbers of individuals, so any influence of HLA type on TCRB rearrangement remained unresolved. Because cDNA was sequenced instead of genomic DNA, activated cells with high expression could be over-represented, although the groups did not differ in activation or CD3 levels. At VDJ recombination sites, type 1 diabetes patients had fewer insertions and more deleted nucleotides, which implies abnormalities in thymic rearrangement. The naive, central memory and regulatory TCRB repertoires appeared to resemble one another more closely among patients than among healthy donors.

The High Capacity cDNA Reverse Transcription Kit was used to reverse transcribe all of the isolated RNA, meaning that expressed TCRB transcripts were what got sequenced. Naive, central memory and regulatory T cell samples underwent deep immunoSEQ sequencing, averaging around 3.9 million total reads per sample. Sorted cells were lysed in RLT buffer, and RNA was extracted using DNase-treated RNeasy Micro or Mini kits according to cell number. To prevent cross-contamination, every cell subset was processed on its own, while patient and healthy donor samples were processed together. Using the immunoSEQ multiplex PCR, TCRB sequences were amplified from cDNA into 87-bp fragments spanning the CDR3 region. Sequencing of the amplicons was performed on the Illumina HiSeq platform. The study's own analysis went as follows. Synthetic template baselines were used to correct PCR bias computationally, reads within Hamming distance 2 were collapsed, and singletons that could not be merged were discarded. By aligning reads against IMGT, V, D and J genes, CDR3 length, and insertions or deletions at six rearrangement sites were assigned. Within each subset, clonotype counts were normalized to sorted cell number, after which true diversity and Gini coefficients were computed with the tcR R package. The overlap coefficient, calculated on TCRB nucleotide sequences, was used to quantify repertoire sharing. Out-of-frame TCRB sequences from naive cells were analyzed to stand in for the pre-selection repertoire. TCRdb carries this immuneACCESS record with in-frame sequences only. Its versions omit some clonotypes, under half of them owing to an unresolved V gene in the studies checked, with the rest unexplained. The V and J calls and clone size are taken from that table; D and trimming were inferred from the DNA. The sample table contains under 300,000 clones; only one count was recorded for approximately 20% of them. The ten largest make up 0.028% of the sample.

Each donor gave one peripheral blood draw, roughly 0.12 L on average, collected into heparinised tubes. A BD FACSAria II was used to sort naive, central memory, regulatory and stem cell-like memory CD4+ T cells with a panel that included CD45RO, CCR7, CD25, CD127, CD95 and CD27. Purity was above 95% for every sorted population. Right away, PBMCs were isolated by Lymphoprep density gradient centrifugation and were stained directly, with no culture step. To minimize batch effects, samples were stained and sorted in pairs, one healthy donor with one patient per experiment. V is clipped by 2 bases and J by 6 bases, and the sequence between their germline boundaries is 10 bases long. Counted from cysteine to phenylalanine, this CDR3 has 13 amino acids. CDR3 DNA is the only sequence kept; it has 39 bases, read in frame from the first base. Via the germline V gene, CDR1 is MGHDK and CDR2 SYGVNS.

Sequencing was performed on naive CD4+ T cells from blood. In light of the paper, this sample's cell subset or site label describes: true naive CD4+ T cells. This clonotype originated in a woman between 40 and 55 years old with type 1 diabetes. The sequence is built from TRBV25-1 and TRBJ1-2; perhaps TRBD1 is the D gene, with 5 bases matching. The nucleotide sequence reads TGTGCCAGCAGTGAACGGGGGACGGATGGCTACACCTTC. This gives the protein CASSERGTDGYTF.